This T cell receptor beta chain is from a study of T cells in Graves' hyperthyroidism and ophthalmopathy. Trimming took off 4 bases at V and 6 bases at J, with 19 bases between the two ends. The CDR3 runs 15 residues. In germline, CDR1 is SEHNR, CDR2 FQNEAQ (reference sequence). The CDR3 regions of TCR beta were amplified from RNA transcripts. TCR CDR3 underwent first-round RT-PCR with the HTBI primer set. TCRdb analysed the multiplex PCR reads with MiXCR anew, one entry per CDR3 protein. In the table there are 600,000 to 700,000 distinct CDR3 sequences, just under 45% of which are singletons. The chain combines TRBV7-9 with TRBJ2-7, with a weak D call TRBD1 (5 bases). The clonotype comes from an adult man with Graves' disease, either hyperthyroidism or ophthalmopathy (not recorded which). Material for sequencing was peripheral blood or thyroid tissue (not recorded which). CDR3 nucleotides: TGTGCCAGCAGCTCCCCTACAGGTACCCTTGGCGAGCAGTACTTC. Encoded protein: CASSSPTGTLGEQYF.